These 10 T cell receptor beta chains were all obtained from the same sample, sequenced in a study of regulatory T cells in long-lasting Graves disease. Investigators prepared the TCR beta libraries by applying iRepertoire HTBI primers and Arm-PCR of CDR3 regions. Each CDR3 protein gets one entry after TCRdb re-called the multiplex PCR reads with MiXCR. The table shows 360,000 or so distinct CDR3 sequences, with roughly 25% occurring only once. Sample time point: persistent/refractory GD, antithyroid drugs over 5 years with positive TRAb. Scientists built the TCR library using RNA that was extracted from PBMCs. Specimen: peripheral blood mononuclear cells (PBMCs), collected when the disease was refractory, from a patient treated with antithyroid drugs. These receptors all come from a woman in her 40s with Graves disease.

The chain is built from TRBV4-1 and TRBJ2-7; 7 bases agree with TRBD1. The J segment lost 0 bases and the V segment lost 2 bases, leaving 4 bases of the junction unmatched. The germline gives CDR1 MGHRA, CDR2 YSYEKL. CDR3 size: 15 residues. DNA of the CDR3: TGCGCCAGCAGCCAATTAGGGGACAGCTCCTACGAGCAGTACTTC. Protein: CASSQLGDSSYEQYF.

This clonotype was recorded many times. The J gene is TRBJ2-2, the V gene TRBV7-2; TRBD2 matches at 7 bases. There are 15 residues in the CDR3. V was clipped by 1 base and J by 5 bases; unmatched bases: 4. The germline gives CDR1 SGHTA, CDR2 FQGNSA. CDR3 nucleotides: TGTGCCAGCAGCTTAGTTGCGGGAGATACCGGGGAGCTGTTTTTT. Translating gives CASSLVAGDTGELFF.

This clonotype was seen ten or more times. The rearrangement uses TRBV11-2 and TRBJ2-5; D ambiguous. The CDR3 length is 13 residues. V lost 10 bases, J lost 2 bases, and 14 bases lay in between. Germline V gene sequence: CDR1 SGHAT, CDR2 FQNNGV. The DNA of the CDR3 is TGTGCCACTCGAGACAAATCTCAAGAGACCCAGTACTTC. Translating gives CATRDKSQETQYF.

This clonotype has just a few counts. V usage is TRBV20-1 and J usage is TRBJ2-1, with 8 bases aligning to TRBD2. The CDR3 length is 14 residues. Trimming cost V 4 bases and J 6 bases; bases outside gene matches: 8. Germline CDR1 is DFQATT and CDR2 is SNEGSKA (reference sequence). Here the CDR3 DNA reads TGCAGTGCTACCGGGACTAGATCGCCCAATGAGCAGTTCTTC. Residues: CSATGTRSPNEQFF.

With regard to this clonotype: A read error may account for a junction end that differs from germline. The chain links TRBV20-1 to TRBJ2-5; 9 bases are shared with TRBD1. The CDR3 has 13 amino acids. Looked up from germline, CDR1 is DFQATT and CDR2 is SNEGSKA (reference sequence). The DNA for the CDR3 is TGCAGTGCCCGGGACAGGGTTGGAGAGGCCCAGTACTTC. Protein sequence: CSARDRVGEAQYF.

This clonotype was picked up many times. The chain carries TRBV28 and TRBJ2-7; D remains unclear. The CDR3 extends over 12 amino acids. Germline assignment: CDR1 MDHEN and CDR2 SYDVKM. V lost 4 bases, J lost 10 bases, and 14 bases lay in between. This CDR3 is CASSSSGLPQYF. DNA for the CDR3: TGTGCCAGCAGTTCATCGGGTCTGCCTCAGTACTTC.

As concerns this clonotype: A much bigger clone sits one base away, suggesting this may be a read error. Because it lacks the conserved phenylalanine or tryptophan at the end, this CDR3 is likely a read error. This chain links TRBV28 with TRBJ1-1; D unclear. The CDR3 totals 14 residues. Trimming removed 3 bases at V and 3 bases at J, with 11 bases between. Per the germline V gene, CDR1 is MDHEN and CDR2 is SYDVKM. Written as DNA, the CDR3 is TGTGCCAGCAGTTTCTTCGGGCCCGACACTGAAGCTTTCCTT. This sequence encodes CASSFFGPDTEAFL.

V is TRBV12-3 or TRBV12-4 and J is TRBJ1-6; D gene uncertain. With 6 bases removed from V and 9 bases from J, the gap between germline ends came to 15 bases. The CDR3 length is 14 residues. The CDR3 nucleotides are TGTGCCAGCAGCGTGGAAGGGTTCACTTCACCCCTCCACTTT. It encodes CASSVEGFTSPLHF.

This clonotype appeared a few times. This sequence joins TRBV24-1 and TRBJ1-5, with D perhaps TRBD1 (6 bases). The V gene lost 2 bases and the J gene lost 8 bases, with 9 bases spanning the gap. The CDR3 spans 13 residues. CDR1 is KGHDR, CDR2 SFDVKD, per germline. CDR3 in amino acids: CATSDSRGEPQHF. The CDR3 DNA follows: TGTGCCACCAGTGATTCCAGGGGTGAGCCCCAGCATTTT.

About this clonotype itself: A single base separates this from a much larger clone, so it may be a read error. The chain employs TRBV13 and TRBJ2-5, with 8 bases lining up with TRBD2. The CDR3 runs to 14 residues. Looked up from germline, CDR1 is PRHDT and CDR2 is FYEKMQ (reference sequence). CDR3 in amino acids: CASSSGGVLETQHF. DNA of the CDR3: TGTGCCAGCAGCTCGGGGGGGGTATTGGAGACCCAGCACTTC.